The rows below give T cell receptor beta chains drawn from one sample of a study of T-cell reconstitution after alpha-beta-depleted transplantation in children. One entry per CDR3 protein, called by TCRdb with MiXCR from the PCR reads. Among about 610,000 distinct CDR3 sequences listed, over 25% were seen once. The input for sequencing was PBMCs, taken before TCRalphabeta/CD19-depleted stem cell transplant. These receptors all come from a boy less than two years old with Wiskott-Aldrich syndrome, due to receive a stem cell transplant. CDR3s include the opening cysteine and the closing phenylalanine or tryptophan. Fields, in order: CDR3 protein, CDR3 DNA, clone size, D gene, V gene, J gene. The D gene is left open where the match is weak. Some rows mark clone size as missing; the rest say once, few, many or name a class of expanded clone.

cdr3_aa: CASSILAGVSEQYF
cdr3_nt: TGTGCCAGCAGCATACTAGCGGGAGTAAGCGAGCAGTACTTC
clone_size: -
d_call: TRBD2
v_call: TRBV12-3/TRBV12-4
j_call: TRBJ2-7

cdr3_aa: CSATPGTGGSGRSSPLHF
cdr3_nt: TGCAGTGCAACCCCCGGGACAGGGGGCAGCGGTAGGAGTTCACCCCTCCACTTT
clone_size: -
d_call: TRBD1
v_call: TRBV20-1
j_call: TRBJ1-6

cdr3_aa: CASSTGPGADTQYF
cdr3_nt: TGCGCCAGCAGCACCGGACCGGGCGCAGATACGCAGTATTTT
clone_size: -
d_call: -
v_call: TRBV5-1
j_call: TRBJ2-3

cdr3_aa: CASSAGSGQPGRETQYF
cdr3_nt: TGCGCCAGCAGCGCCGGTAGCGGCCAACCCGGGAGGGAGACCCAGTACTTC
clone_size: few
d_call: TRBD2
v_call: TRBV5-1
j_call: TRBJ2-5

cdr3_aa: CASSFTARGGSGELFF
cdr3_nt: TGTGCCAGCAGTTTTACCGCGAGGGGGGGCAGCGGGGAGCTGTTTTTT
clone_size: once
d_call: -
v_call: TRBV12-3/TRBV12-4
j_call: TRBJ2-2

cdr3_aa: CASSLVQPNEQFF
cdr3_nt: TGTGCCAGCAGCTTGGTTCAGCCCAATGAGCAGTTCTTC
clone_size: -
d_call: -
v_call: TRBV5-6
j_call: TRBJ2-1

cdr3_aa: CASSPVDNEQFF
cdr3_nt: TGTGCCAGCAGTCCAGTCGACAATGAGCAGTTCTTC
clone_size: few
d_call: -
v_call: TRBV6-1
j_call: TRBJ2-1

cdr3_aa: CASTLAANIEAFF
cdr3_nt: TGTGCCAGCACTCTAGCGGCGAACATTGAAGCTTTCTTT
clone_size: -
d_call: -
v_call: TRBV12-3/TRBV12-4
j_call: TRBJ1-1

cdr3_aa: CASSVDSLAGGELFF
cdr3_nt: TGCGCCAGCAGCGTGGACTCTCTTGCGGGCGGGGAGCTGTTTTTT
clone_size: -
d_call: -
v_call: TRBV5-1
j_call: TRBJ2-2

cdr3_aa: CSAGGAGTDTQYF
cdr3_nt: TGCAGTGCGGGGGGGGCAGGCACAGATACGCAGTATTTT
clone_size: few
d_call: -
v_call: TRBV20-1
j_call: TRBJ2-3

cdr3_aa: CSVLDRSTDTQYF
cdr3_nt: TGCAGCGTCCTGGACAGGAGCACAGATACGCAGTATTTT
clone_size: -
d_call: TRBD1
v_call: TRBV29-1
j_call: TRBJ2-3

cdr3_aa: CRTSGRGYNEQFF
cdr3_nt: TGCAGGACTAGCGGGAGGGGCTACAATGAGCAGTTCTTC
clone_size: -
d_call: TRBD2
v_call: TRBV29-1
j_call: TRBJ2-1

cdr3_aa: CASSLRTSMVFADIQYF
cdr3_nt: TGTGCCAGCAGCTTACGGACTAGTATGGTGTTCGCGGACATTCAGTACTTC
clone_size: once
d_call: TRBD2
v_call: TRBV7-2
j_call: TRBJ2-4

cdr3_aa: CASSRNSAWEQFF
cdr3_nt: TGTGCCAGCAGCCGCAACTCCGCCTGGGAGCAGTTCTTC
clone_size: -
d_call: -
v_call: TRBV5-8
j_call: TRBJ2-1

cdr3_aa: CASSYSAGEADTQYF
cdr3_nt: TGTGCCAGCAGTTACTCGGCGGGAGAGGCAGATACGCAGTATTTT
clone_size: few
d_call: TRBD2
v_call: TRBV6-5
j_call: TRBJ2-3

cdr3_aa: CSVTVTGKQYF
cdr3_nt: TGCAGCGTGACTGTGACAGGTAAACAGTACTTC
clone_size: -
d_call: -
v_call: TRBV29-1
j_call: TRBJ2-7

cdr3_aa: CSARDSRGSPLHF
cdr3_nt: TGCAGTGCTAGGGACAGCAGGGGATCACCCCTCCACTTT
clone_size: few
d_call: -
v_call: TRBV20-1
j_call: TRBJ1-6

cdr3_aa: CASSLALAGGEETQYF
cdr3_nt: TGTGCCAGCAGCTTGGCCTTAGCGGGAGGGGAAGAGACCCAGTACTTC
clone_size: -
d_call: TRBD2
v_call: TRBV5-5
j_call: TRBJ2-5

cdr3_aa: CASSLGALAGVYNEQFF
cdr3_nt: TGTGCCAGCAGCTTAGGTGCCCTAGCGGGAGTCTACAATGAGCAGTTCTTC
clone_size: -
d_call: TRBD2
v_call: TRBV7-9
j_call: TRBJ2-1

cdr3_aa: CASSVFGTGGSYNEQFF
cdr3_nt: TGTGCCAGCAGCGTATTTGGGACAGGGGGCTCGTACAATGAGCAGTTCTTC
clone_size: -
d_call: TRBD1
v_call: TRBV9
j_call: TRBJ2-1

cdr3_aa: CASGGQPPLPYEQYF
cdr3_nt: TGTGCCAGCGGGGGGCAGCCGCCCCTACCCTACGAGCAGTACTTC
clone_size: few
d_call: -
v_call: TRBV2
j_call: TRBJ2-7

cdr3_aa: CATSEAVDEQFF
cdr3_nt: TGTGCCACCAGTGAAGCCGTCGATGAGCAGTTCTTC
clone_size: -
d_call: -
v_call: TRBV24-1
j_call: TRBJ2-1

cdr3_aa: CASSSQSVGRDTQYF
cdr3_nt: TGTGCCAGCAGTTCCCAGAGCGTGGGGAGAGATACGCAGTATTTT
clone_size: once
d_call: -
v_call: TRBV27
j_call: TRBJ2-3

cdr3_aa: CASSDGTATDTQYF
cdr3_nt: TGTGCCAGCAGTGACGGGACAGCAACAGATACGCAGTATTTT
clone_size: few
d_call: TRBD1
v_call: TRBV6-4
j_call: TRBJ2-3

cdr3_aa: CSALRTVLGEQYF
cdr3_nt: TGCAGTGCTTTGAGGACCGTCCTGGGCGAGCAGTACTTC
clone_size: -
d_call: -
v_call: TRBV20-1
j_call: TRBJ2-7